This entry lists 23 T cell receptor beta chains sequenced from one sample in a study of CD8 T cells in Susac syndrome. An input of roughly 0.5 to 1 ug of RNA was subjected to reverse transcription using random hexamers. TCRdb analysed the immunoSEQ multiplex PCR reads with MiXCR anew, one entry per CDR3 protein. The data contain a few hundred thousand distinct CDR3 sequences, about 95% of them singletons. The sequencing sample was made of CD4+ T cells from PBMCs. The receptors come from a human donor with multiple sclerosis.

This rearrangement joins TRBV6-5 to TRBJ1-2; tentative D call: TRBD1 (6 bases). The CDR3 has 15 amino acids. The ends were cut back, 0 bases at V and 8 bases at J, with 16 bases in the middle. The germline CDR1 and CDR2 sequences are MNHEY and SVGAGI. The CDR3 nucleotides are TGTGCCAGCAGTTACTCTTTCGCACAGGGCGGGGGCTACACCTTC. This encodes CASSYSFAQGGGYTF.

The CDR3 protein is CASGRDQETQYF. The CDR3 region has the DNA TGTGCCAGCGGGCGGGACCAAGAGACCCAGTACTTC. The chain carries TRBV7-9 and TRBJ2-5, with D perhaps TRBD2 (5 bases). CDR1 is SEHNR, CDR2 FQNEAQ, per germline (reference sequence). The length of the CDR3 is 12 residues. Trimming removed 8 bases from V and 0 bases from J, with 7 bases in between.

In this sample, this clonotype turned up a few times. The chain combines TRBV12-3 or TRBV12-4 with TRBJ2-6; no clear D gene. The CDR3 has 15 amino acids. Trimming pared 2 bases from V and 0 bases from J, leaving 5 bases between. CDR3 coding DNA: TGTGCCAGCAGTTTATCGGCCTCTGGGGCCAACGTCCTGACTTTC. This codes for CASSLSASGANVLTF.

This clonotype was seen once. This rearrangement joins TRBV7-9 to TRBJ2-5; TRBD2 is a possible D gene (5 bases). The germline CDR1 and CDR2 sequences are SEHNR and FQNEAQ (reference sequence). Trimming pared 5 bases from V and 5 bases from J, leaving 15 bases between. CDR3 length: 14 amino acids. CDR3 in DNA: TGTGCCAGCAGCCGAGGGTTATCCCGGGAGACCCAGTACTTC. Translated, it gives CASSRGLSRETQYF. Variable domain in full (rest from reference TRBV7-9 and TRBJ2-5): DTGVSQNPRHKITKRGQNVTFRCDPISEHNRLYWYRQTLGQGPEFLTYFQNEAQLEKSRLLSDRFSAERPKGSFSTLEIQRTEQGDSAMYLCASSRGLSRETQYFGPGTRLLVL.

The gene calls are TRBV13 and TRBJ1-2; 12 bases line up with TRBD1. The trim removed 5 bases at V and 8 bases at J, leaving 9 bases unmatched. The CDR3 has 15 residues. CDR1 PRHDT and CDR2 FYEKMQ come from the germline V gene (reference sequence). This chain's CDR3 is CASSNSGQGARGYTF. The CDR3 nucleotides are TGTGCCAGCAGCAACTCGGGACAGGGGGCGCGAGGCTACACCTTC.

This clonotype was seen just once. The chain couples TRBV9 to TRBJ2-1; 9 bases align to TRBD2. Germline CDR1 and CDR2: SGDLS and YYNGEE. Trimming removed 4 bases from V and 4 bases from J; junction bases left unmatched: 18. The CDR3 is made up of 19 amino acids. CDR3 in amino acids: CASSRTSPSAGGVYNEQFF. The CDR3 DNA reads TGTGCCAGCAGCCGCACGTCGCCTTCGGCGGGAGGGGTTTACAATGAGCAGTTCTTC.

The V call is TRBV14, the J call TRBJ1-2; D not certain. Germline V CDR1 and CDR2: SGHDN, FVKESK. V shed 1 base and J shed 0 bases, with 9 bases lying between them. This CDR3 is built from 15 residues. CDR3 bases: TGTGCCAGCAGCCAAGCTCGAGGGACTAACTATGGCTACACCTTC. Translating it yields CASSQARGTNYGYTF.

The chain has TRBV28 and TRBJ2-7, with TRBD1 as a possible D gene (6 bases). Trimming stripped 5 bases from V and 2 bases from J, with 19 bases between. Germline-derived CDR1 and CDR2 are MDHEN and SYDVKM. CDR3 length: 16 amino acids. As DNA, the CDR3 is TGTGCCAGCAGTCGAACAAGGACAGCCAAACCCTACGAGCAGTACTTC. Residues: CASSRTRTAKPYEQYF.

This clonotype has just one count. This rearrangement joins TRBV27 to TRBJ1-5; D gene uncertain. Per germline, CDR1 MNHEY and CDR2 SMNVEV (reference sequence). Trimming removed 6 bases at V and 5 bases at J, with 14 bases between. This CDR3 comprises 14 residues. CDR3 in DNA: TGTGCCAGCAGCAACAGCAATCTCTATCAGCCCCAGCATTTT. Protein: CASSNSNLYQPQHF.

The chain employs TRBV20-1 and TRBJ1-6; 8 bases agree with TRBD1. Germline CDR1 is DFQATT and CDR2 is SNEGSKA (reference sequence). The CDR3 is 13 residues long. Trimming at V came to 3 bases and at J to 7 bases, leaving 2 bases not matched to a gene. The CDR3 here is CSARDRENSPLHF. CDR3 bases: TGCAGTGCTAGGGACAGGGAGAATTCACCCCTCCACTTT.

The chain uses TRBV29-1 and TRBJ2-7, with D perhaps assigned TRBD1 or TRBD2 (5 bases each). V was trimmed by 7 bases and J by 2 bases, leaving 12 bases between them. This CDR3 region has 12 residues. Germline lookup yields CDR1 SQVTM and CDR2 ANQGSEA. The CDR3 nucleotides are TGCAGCGCCCGGGACGGAGCCTACGAGCAGTACTTC. It encodes CSARDGAYEQYF.

This chain links TRBV4-2 with TRBJ2-1; D is unresolved. Looked up from germline, CDR1 is LGHNA and CDR2 is YNFKEQ. This CDR3 region has 15 residues. V lost 4 bases and J lost 3, with 13 bases in between. The CDR3 region has the DNA TGTGCCAGCAGCCTGAGGACGGACGGCTACAATGAGCAGTTCTTC. Its translation is CASSLRTDGYNEQFF.

The rearrangement links TRBV6-6 to TRBJ1-1; D is perhaps TRBD1 (5 bases). CDR3 length equals 14 residues. The germline V gene has CDR1 MNHNY and CDR2 SVGAGI (reference sequence). The V end was cut by 1 base, the J end by 6 bases, with 12 bases between. The CDR3 region is CASSYFQGPAEAFF. Written as DNA, the CDR3 is TGTGCCAGCAGTTACTTCCAGGGTCCTGCTGAAGCTTTCTTT.

This chain joins TRBV7-9 and TRBJ2-3; D possibly corresponds to TRBD1 (6 bases). Trimming removed 6 bases from V and 1 base from J, with 14 bases in between. Germline-derived CDR1 and CDR2 are SEHNR and FQNEAQ (reference sequence). CDR3 length: 15 amino acids. As DNA, the CDR3 is TGTGCCAGCAGAAGGTCCAGGGGACGCACAGATACGCAGTATTTT. This encodes CASRRSRGRTDTQYF.

The chain uses TRBV7-9 and TRBJ2-7; D is uncertain. Germline V gives CDR1 SEHNR, CDR2 FQNEAQ (reference sequence). The CDR3 consists of 12 residues. The ends were cut back, 5 bases at V and 4 bases at J, with 9 bases in the middle. This CDR3 is CASSAEGYEQYF. The DNA of the CDR3 is TGTGCCAGCAGCGCGGAAGGGTACGAGCAGTACTTC.

The chain recombines TRBV6-6 with TRBJ2-1, with D maybe TRBD2 (5 bases). V lost 11 bases and J lost 5, with 13 bases in between. The CDR3 consists of 12 residues. Germline V gene lookup returns CDR1 MNHNY and CDR2 SVGAGI (reference sequence). CDR3 coding DNA: TGTGCCGTTCGGGGTGCGAACAATGAGCAGTTCTTC. Its translation is CAVRGANNEQFF.

V and J are TRBV20-1 and TRBJ2-7; TRBD2 aligns across 7 bases. This CDR3 comprises 12 residues. From germline, CDR1 is DFQATT and CDR2 SNEGSKA (reference sequence). J lost 1 base, V lost 7 bases, and 4 bases had no gene match. The CDR3 bases are TGCAGTGTCGGGGAGGGGTCCTACGAGCAGTACTTC. It yields the protein CSVGEGSYEQYF.

V is TRBV6-1 and J is TRBJ2-2; 9 nucleotides align to TRBD1. The CDR3 covers 15 residues. In germline, CDR1 is MNHNS, CDR2 SASEGT. V lost 6 bases to trimming and J lost 5 bases; unmatched junction nucleotides: 7. Written as DNA, the CDR3 is TGTGCCAGCAGGAGGGACAGGGAGGTAACCGGGGAGCTGTTTTTT. This gives the protein CASRRDREVTGELFF.

V and J are TRBV27 and TRBJ1-2; 7 bases fit TRBD1. V shed 4 bases and J 8 bases; nucleotides not matched to a gene: 10. CDR3 size: 14 residues. CDR1 is MNHEY, CDR2 SMNVEV, per germline (reference sequence). CDR3 sequence (DNA): TGTGCCAGCAGTTCACCGGGACAGTCGCCGGGCTACACCTTC. Amino acids: CASSSPGQSPGYTF.

The chain combines TRBV29-1 with TRBJ2-7; 7 bases match TRBD1. CDR3 length: 13 amino acids. The ends lost 5 bases at V and 3 bases at J; junction bases unmatched: 7. The germline gives CDR1 SQVTM, CDR2 ANQGSEA. In DNA, the CDR3 is TGCAGCGTTAAGACAGGGTTTTACTACGAGCAGTACTTC. As protein: CSVKTGFYYEQYF.

The V and J genes are TRBV7-2 and TRBJ1-5; possibly TRBD1 for D (5 bases). V was cut by 1 base and J by 7 bases, with 11 bases left in between. There are 14 residues in the CDR3. CDR1 is SGHTA, CDR2 FQGNSA, per germline. The CDR3 protein is CASSLGRVEQPQHF. In DNA, the CDR3 is TGTGCCAGCAGCTTAGGCAGGGTTGAACAGCCCCAGCATTTT.

The rearrangement joins TRBV25-1 to TRBJ1-4; D is uncertain. CDR3 size: 15 residues. V was pared by 3 bases and J by 5 bases, with 13 bases between. In germline, CDR1 is MGHDK, CDR2 SYGVNS. CDR3 amino acids: CASSDGLGPNEKLFF. The CDR3 DNA reads TGTGCCAGCAGTGACGGTTTAGGACCAAATGAAAAACTGTTTTTT.

The V call is TRBV5-1, the J call TRBJ2-5; no clear D gene. The CDR3 is 13 amino acids. Germline V gives CDR1 SGHRS, CDR2 YFSETQ. Trimming stripped 4 bases from V and 2 bases from J, with 9 bases between. This chain's CDR3 is CASSRTAQETQYF. As DNA, the CDR3 is TGCGCCAGCAGCCGAACAGCACAAGAGACCCAGTACTTC.